This TCR beta chain stems from a study of blood T cell repertoires in COVID-19. Sequencing was performed with immunoSEQ multiplex PCR; in TCRdb, only in-frame clones are kept and a portion is missing. The sample shows 130,000 to 150,000 clones, approximately 84% of them seen only once. The germline V and J ends were trimmed by 4 bases and 3 bases, with 12 bases remaining between them. Germline values: CDR1 LNHDA, CDR2 SQIVND (reference sequence). This CDR3 comprises 14 residues. Sequenced sample: peripheral blood. The chain recombines TRBV19 with TRBJ1-1; D might be TRBD1 (5 bases). The TCR was taken from a human donor in a cohort sampled during active COVID-19. The CDR3 region has the DNA TGTGCCAGTAGTACTTCGGGGGGATACACTGAAGCTTTCTTT. Residues: CASSTSGGYTEAFF. The full variable domain, in which reference TRBV19 and TRBJ1-1 provide the parts outside the CDR3, is DGGITQSPKYLFRKEGQNVTLSCEQNLNHDAMYWYRQDPGQGLRLIYYSQIVNDFQKGDIAEGYSVSREKKESFPLTVTSAQKNPTAFYLCASSTSGGYTEAFFGQGTRLTVV.